These 24 T cell receptor beta chains were sequenced from one sample in a study of T cell responses to AZD1222 COVID-19 vaccine. Measured with immunoSEQ multiplex PCR; TCRdb has only the in-frame clones, and not every one. The profile shows approximately 270,000 clones, 94% of them singletons. The source material was peripheral blood, sampled 28 days after the second AZD1222 dose. These receptor sequences come from an adult who received the AZD1222 COVID-19 vaccine.

CDR3 in DNA: TGTGCCAGCAGCGCCGGGAACTCCTACGAGCAGTACTTC. This gives the protein CASSAGNSYEQYF. This sequence joins TRBV9 and TRBJ2-7; D is possibly TRBD2 (5 bases). Germline loops: CDR1 SGDLS, CDR2 YYNGEE. The V end lost 3 bases, the J end lost 0 bases, and 7 bases lay between the germline ends. The CDR3 totals 13 residues.

The chain employs TRBV27 and TRBJ2-6; D may be TRBD1 (7 bases). V was shortened by 5 bases and J by 6 bases, with 23 bases between the two germline ends. The CDR3 extends over 18 amino acids. Looked up from germline, CDR1 is MNHEY and CDR2 is SMNVEV (reference sequence). The CDR3 coding sequence is TGTGCCAGCAGTCCCAGGGGGGTTTCTCCTTTGGAGGCCAACGTCCTGACTTTC. Residues: CASSPRGVSPLEANVLTF.

The chain combines TRBV4-1 with TRBJ2-7, with TRBD2 as a possible D gene (5 bases). V was clipped by 3 bases and J by 3 bases, with 9 bases between them. CDR1 and CDR2 (germline): MGHRA, YSYEKL. This CDR3 is built from 13 residues. The CDR3 nucleotides are TGCGCCAGCAGCCATGGCGAGGGCTACGAGCAGTACTTC. As protein: CASSHGEGYEQYF.

This clone was recorded once. This sequence joins TRBV3-1 (or the pseudogene TRBV3-2) and TRBJ2-7, with 10 bases identical to TRBD2. This CDR3 region has 15 residues. Germline V gene data show CDR1 as LGHDT and CDR2 as YNNKEL (reference sequence). Trimming removed 6 bases from V and 3 bases from J; junction bases left unmatched: 8. CDR3 nucleotides: TGTGCCAGCAGACGTACTAGCGGGGCGCTCTACGAGCAGTACTTC. This codes for CASRRTSGALYEQYF.

The V gene is TRBV5-1, the J gene TRBJ2-1; D possibly corresponds to TRBD2 (6 bases). The CDR3 spans 13 residues. Per germline, CDR1 SGHRS and CDR2 YFSETQ. Trimming took 3 bases from V and 10 from J, leaving 14 bases between them. CDR3 sequence: CASSSAGGDEQFF. In DNA form, the CDR3 reads TGCGCCAGCAGCTCGGCAGGAGGGGACGAGCAGTTCTTC.

This chain links TRBV7-9 with TRBJ2-3; the match to TRBD2 covers 12 bases. The CDR3 length is 16 residues. Losses at the gene ends were 5 bases for V and 2 bases for J; bases not matched to a gene: 5. Germline CDR1 and CDR2: SEHNR and FQNEAQ (reference sequence). CDR3 loop: CASSHTSGGITDTQYF. CDR3 DNA sequence: TGTGCCAGCAGCCACACTAGCGGGGGGATCACAGATACGCAGTATTTT.

This chain connects TRBV27 to TRBJ2-1; the D gene could be TRBD1 or TRBD2 (7 bases each). The V gene's germline CDR1 is MNHEY and CDR2 SMNVEV (reference sequence). The CDR3 length is 19 residues. The V end was cut by 10 bases, the J end by 1 base, with 29 bases between. The CDR3 spells CATNPRGARGSRSYNEQFF. CDR3 nucleotides: TGTGCCACCAACCCCAGGGGGGCCCGCGGGAGCAGATCCTACAATGAGCAGTTCTTC.

The chain recombines TRBV27 with TRBJ1-2; D call uncertain. V was cut by 7 bases and J by 3 bases, with 12 bases left in between. The CDR3 sequence is 13 residues long. The germline V gene has CDR1 MNHEY and CDR2 SMNVEV (reference sequence). Here the CDR3 reads CASMGPWDYGYTF. CDR3 bases: TGTGCCAGCATGGGCCCCTGGGACTATGGCTACACCTTC.

This chain joins TRBV28 and TRBJ1-5, with D unclear. CDR1 MDHEN and CDR2 SYDVKM come from the germline V gene. The CDR3 covers 13 residues. Between the trimmed V and J ends, which lost 5 bases and 2 bases, there was a span of 7 bases. CDR3 DNA sequence: TGTGCCAGCAGTCCCCACCGCAATCAGCCCCAGCATTTT. Translated, it gives CASSPHRNQPQHF. Using reference TRBV28 and TRBJ1-5 for the parts outside the CDR3, the full variable domain is DVKVTQSSRYLVKRTGEKVFLECVQDMDHENMFWYRQDPGLGLRLIYFSYDVKMKEKGDIPEGYSVSREKKERFSLILESASTNQTSMYLCASSPHRNQPQHFGDGTRLSIL.

With regard to this clone: The same CDR3 arises from other DNA sequences in this sample as well. The CDR3 nucleotides are TGTGCCAGTAGTACACGGGGGTGGACTGAAGCTTTCTTT. Translation gives CASSTRGWTEAFF. This chain links TRBV19 with TRBJ1-1, with a tentative D call TRBD1 (5 bases). V lost 4 bases to trimming and J lost 5 bases, with 11 bases between them. CDR1 and CDR2 (germline): LNHDA, SQIVND (reference sequence). The CDR3 has 13 amino acids.

The genes are TRBV5-1 and TRBJ2-5; D is tentatively TRBD1 or TRBD2 (6 bases each). V was shortened by 0 bases and J by 6 bases, with 12 bases between the two germline ends. There are 14 residues in the CDR3. The germline CDR1 and CDR2 sequences are SGHRS and YFSETQ. CDR3 loop: CASSLEGGSKTQYF. The CDR3 bases are TGCGCCAGCAGCTTGGAGGGGGGCTCGAAGACCCAGTACTTC.

This clone was seen just once. The V gene is TRBV28, the J gene TRBJ1-6, with 8 bases aligning to TRBD1. Germline lookup yields CDR1 MDHEN and CDR2 SYDVKM. V lost 2 bases and J lost 0; bases outside the gene matches: 9. The CDR3 totals 19 residues. The CDR3 bases are TGTGCCAGCAGTTTAGGGACAGGAAAAAAGAGCTCCTATAATTCACCCCTCCACTTT. This codes for CASSLGTGKKSSYNSPLHF.

V and J are TRBV9 and TRBJ1-5, with 7 bases that match TRBD1. The V segment lost 4 bases and the J segment 1 base; nucleotides outside the gene matches: 2. The germline V gene has CDR1 SGDLS and CDR2 YYNGEE. This CDR3 is built from 14 residues. The chain's CDR3 is CASSQGGSNQPQHF. DNA of the CDR3: TGTGCCAGCAGCCAAGGGGGCAGCAATCAGCCCCAGCATTTT.

The chain has TRBV12-3 or TRBV12-4 and TRBJ2-7; D call uncertain. Trimming took 6 bases from V and 6 from J, leaving 12 bases between them. The CDR3 totals 12 residues. The CDR3 DNA reads TGTGCCAGCAGCCGCCTCCGTGGCGAGCAGTACTTC. Translation gives CASSRLRGEQYF.

The V call is TRBV28, the J call TRBJ1-2; D ambiguous. Germline CDR1 is MDHEN and CDR2 is SYDVKM. Trimming cost V 4 bases and J 5 bases, with 8 bases left between them. CDR3 length: 12 residues. The CDR3 protein is CASSSALYGYTF. CDR3 DNA sequence: TGTGCCAGCAGTTCAGCCCTGTATGGCTACACCTTC.

The chain joins TRBV19 to TRBJ2-2, with D perhaps matching TRBD1 (6 bases). The ends were cut back, 6 bases at V and 3 bases at J, with 14 bases in the middle. CDR3 length: 15 residues. Germline loops: CDR1 LNHDA, CDR2 SQIVND (reference sequence). In DNA, the CDR3 is TGTGCCAGTAGAACCAGGACAGACGACACCGGGGAGCTGTTTTTT. Encoded protein: CASRTRTDDTGELFF.

This chain uses TRBV28 with TRBJ1-2; D is perhaps TRBD1 (5 bases). CDR1 is MDHEN and CDR2 is SYDVKM in the germline V gene. V was pared by 6 bases and J by 8 bases, with 19 bases between. The CDR3 has 14 residues. The chain's CDR3 is CASSPGVREGGYTF. CDR3 nucleotide sequence: TGTGCCAGCAGCCCAGGCGTCAGGGAGGGCGGCTACACCTTC.

Only one count was recorded for this clone. The genes are TRBV5-1 and TRBJ2-1, with D uncertain. The CDR3 contains 14 residues. The germline V gene has CDR1 SGHRS and CDR2 YFSETQ. V lost 0 bases and J lost 4, with 8 bases in between. This CDR3 is CASSLEADYNEQFF. DNA of the CDR3: TGCGCCAGCAGCTTGGAGGCGGATTACAATGAGCAGTTCTTC. Full variable domain (missing parts from reference TRBV5-1 and TRBJ2-1): KAGVTQTPRYLIKTRGQQVTLSCSPISGHRSVSWYQQTPGQGLQFLFEYFSETQRNKGNFPGRFSGRQFSNSRSEMNVSTLELGDSALYLCASSLEADYNEQFFGPGTRLTVL.

The chain recombines TRBV30 with TRBJ1-3; unclear D gene. Germline V gene lookup returns CDR1 GTSNPN and CDR2 SVGIG (reference sequence). The V gene lost 4 bases and the J gene lost 12 bases, with 19 bases spanning the gap. The CDR3 runs 13 residues. CDR3 protein: CAWIRGWPSGIYF. CDR3 DNA sequence: TGTGCCTGGATTCGAGGGTGGCCCTCGGGCATATATTTT.

The V and J genes are TRBV5-1 and TRBJ2-3; D call uncertain. Looked up from germline, CDR1 is SGHRS and CDR2 is YFSETQ. This CDR3 contains 16 residues. V gave up 1 base and J gave up 0 bases, with 12 bases separating them. CDR3 in amino acids: CASSLRPPGSTDTQYF. The DNA of the CDR3 is TGCGCCAGCAGCTTGCGTCCGCCAGGTAGCACAGATACGCAGTATTTT.

The V call is TRBV18, the J call TRBJ2-7; 7 nucleotides align to TRBD2. The CDR3 runs to 14 residues. CDR1 and CDR2 (germline): KGHSH, LQKENI. V trimming: 3 bases; J trimming: 7 bases; junction bases outside the gene matches: 9. The CDR3, as DNA: TGTGCCAGCTCACCCCCCACTAGCGCCGGGGAGCAGTACTTC. Protein: CASSPPTSAGEQYF.

This sequence joins TRBV27 and TRBJ2-1; 8 nucleotides line up with TRBD2. Losses at the gene ends were 7 bases for V and 3 bases for J; bases not matched to a gene: 8. The CDR3 consists of 15 residues. The V gene's germline CDR1 is MNHEY and CDR2 SMNVEV (reference sequence). For the CDR3, the DNA is TGTGCCAGCACCTCCAGCGGGGGCGGCTACAATGAGCAGTTCTTC. This translates into CASTSSGGGYNEQFF.

This chain uses TRBV10-3 with TRBJ2-7; weak D call: TRBD1 (6 bases). This CDR3 comprises 16 residues. V was clipped by 1 base and J by 2 bases, with 15 bases between them. From germline, CDR1 is ENHRY and CDR2 SYGVKD. Written as DNA, the CDR3 is TGTGCCATCAGTGAGTTGAACAGGGTCGGAGCCTACGAGCAGTACTTC. This translates into CAISELNRVGAYEQYF.

CDR3 nucleotide sequence: TGTGCCAGCAGTTACGGACAAACTAGGGAGCAGTTCTTC. Translated: CASSYGQTREQFF. This sequence joins TRBV6-2 or TRBV6-3 and TRBJ2-1, with D possibly being TRBD1 or TRBD2 (5 bases each). The CDR3 covers 13 residues. Deletions cut 2 bases from V and 10 bases from J, with 12 bases between. The V gene's germline CDR1 is MNHEY and CDR2 SVGEGT.